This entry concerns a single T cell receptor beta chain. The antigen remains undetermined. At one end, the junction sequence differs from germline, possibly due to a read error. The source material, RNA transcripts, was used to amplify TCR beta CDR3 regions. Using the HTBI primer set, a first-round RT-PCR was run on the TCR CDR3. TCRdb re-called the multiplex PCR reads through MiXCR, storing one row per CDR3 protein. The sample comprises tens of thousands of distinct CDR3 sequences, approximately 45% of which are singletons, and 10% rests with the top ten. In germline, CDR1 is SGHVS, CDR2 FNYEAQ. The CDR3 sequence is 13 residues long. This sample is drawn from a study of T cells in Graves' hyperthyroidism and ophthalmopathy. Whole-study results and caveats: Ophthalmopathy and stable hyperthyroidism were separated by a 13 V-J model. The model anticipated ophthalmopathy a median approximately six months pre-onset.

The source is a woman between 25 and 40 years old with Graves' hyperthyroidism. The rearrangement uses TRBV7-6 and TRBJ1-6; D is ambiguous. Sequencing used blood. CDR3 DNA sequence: TGTACCAGCAGCTTAGGACTAATGTCACCTCTCCACTTT. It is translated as CTSSLGLMSPLHF.